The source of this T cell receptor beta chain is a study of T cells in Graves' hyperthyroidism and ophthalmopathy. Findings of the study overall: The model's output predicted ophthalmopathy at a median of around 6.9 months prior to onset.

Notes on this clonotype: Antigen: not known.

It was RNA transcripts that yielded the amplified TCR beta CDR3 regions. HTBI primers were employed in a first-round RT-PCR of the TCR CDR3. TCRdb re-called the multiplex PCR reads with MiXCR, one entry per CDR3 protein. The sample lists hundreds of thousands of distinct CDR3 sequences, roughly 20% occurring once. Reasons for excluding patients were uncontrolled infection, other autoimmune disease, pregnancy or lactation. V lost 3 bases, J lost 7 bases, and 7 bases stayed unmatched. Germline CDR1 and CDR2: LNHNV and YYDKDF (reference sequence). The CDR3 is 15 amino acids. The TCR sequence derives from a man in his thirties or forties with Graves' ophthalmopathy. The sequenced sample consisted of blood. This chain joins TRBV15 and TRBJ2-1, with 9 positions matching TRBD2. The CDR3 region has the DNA TGTGCCACCAGCAGGATAGCGGGAGCGGTTAATGAGCAGTTCTTC. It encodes CATSRIAGAVNEQFF.